Below are 16 T cell receptor beta chains sequenced from a single sample in a study of CD8 T cells in Susac syndrome. An input of roughly 0.45 to 1 ug of RNA was subjected to reverse transcription using random hexamers. TCRdb analysed the immunoSEQ multiplex PCR reads with MiXCR anew, one entry per CDR3 protein. The sample includes 250,000 to 300,000 distinct CDR3 sequences, approximately 85% of them seen just once. Sequenced sample: CD8+ T cells from PBMCs. Receptors were obtained from a human donor with multiple sclerosis.

J is TRBJ2-7 and V is TRBV28, with TRBD1 matching over 10 bases. CDR1 is MDHEN and CDR2 is SYDVKM in the germline V gene. This CDR3 has 15 residues. After removal of 5 bases from V and 3 bases from J, the junction contained 7 bases not matched to a gene. This chain's CDR3 is CASSPGTGVDYEQYF. The CDR3 coding sequence is TGTGCCAGCAGTCCAGGGACAGGGGTAGACTACGAGCAGTACTTC. The full variable domain, with the rest looked up from reference TRBV28 and TRBJ2-7, is DVKVTQSSRYLVKRTGEKVFLECVQDMDHENMFWYRQDPGLGLRLIYFSYDVKMKEKGDIPEGYSVSREKKERFSLILESASTNQTSMYLCASSPGTGVDYEQYFGPGTRLTVT.

This clonotype was seen more than once but under ten times. This chain joins TRBV7-9 and TRBJ2-7; D unclear. Germline values: CDR1 SEHNR, CDR2 FQNEAQ (reference sequence). Trimming took off 6 bases at V and 3 bases at J, with 21 bases between the two ends. The CDR3 covers 16 residues. The chain's CDR3 is CASSTQSESLVYEQYF. CDR3 nucleotide sequence: TGTGCCAGCAGTACCCAGTCGGAATCCTTAGTCTACGAGCAGTACTTC.

The CDR3, as DNA: TGTGCCAGCATCCACAGGGGGCACGCCACTGAAGCTTTCTTT. Amino acids: CASIHRGHATEAFF. The chain employs TRBV6-2 or TRBV6-3 and TRBJ1-1; 9 bases fit TRBD1. From germline, CDR1 is MNHEY and CDR2 SVGEGT. The CDR3 totals 14 residues. Trimming took 7 bases from V and 4 from J; bases not matched to a gene: 7.

V and J are TRBV28 and TRBJ2-5; no definite D call. V lost 7 bases, J lost 5 bases, and 5 bases lay in between. Germline CDR1 is MDHEN and CDR2 is SYDVKM. The CDR3 has 10 residues. The CDR3 protein is CASNGETQYF. CDR3 sequence (DNA): TGTGCCAGCAACGGGGAGACCCAGTACTTC.

The chain combines TRBV11-2 with TRBJ2-5, with 7 positions matching TRBD2. With 5 bases clipped from V and 5 bases from J, the junction kept 11 bases outside the gene matches. CDR3 length: 15 residues. Germline loops: CDR1 SGHAT, CDR2 FQNNGV. The CDR3 sequence is CASSVPGLPPETQYF. The CDR3 nucleotides are TGTGCCAGCAGCGTACCGGGACTACCTCCGGAGACCCAGTACTTC.

V is TRBV28 and J is TRBJ1-1, with a tentative D call TRBD1 (6 bases). The ends were cut back, 7 bases at V and 11 bases at J, with 32 bases in the middle. Per germline, CDR1 MDHEN and CDR2 SYDVKM. This CDR3 contains 17 residues. CDR3 DNA sequence: TGTGCCAGCAAATTACCCGGGACGGGGTTAGACAGGCCAGGTGCTTTCTTT. This translates into CASKLPGTGLDRPGAFF.

The rearrangement links TRBV12-3 or TRBV12-4 to TRBJ1-2; 9 positions agree with TRBD1. Trimming at V came to 8 bases and at J to 6 bases, leaving 16 bases not matched to a gene. This CDR3 has 16 residues. This CDR3 reads CASGFWTGALSNGYTF. CDR3 sequence (DNA): TGTGCCAGCGGATTCTGGACAGGGGCGTTATCCAATGGCTACACCTTC.

This clonotype was seen a few times. This chain connects TRBV4-1 to TRBJ1-3; D not certain. Germline V gene sequence: CDR1 MGHRA, CDR2 YSYEKL. V dropped 0 bases and J dropped 2 bases, with 8 bases sitting between them. There are 15 residues in the CDR3. CDR3 protein: CASSQETYAGNTIYF. CDR3 sequence (DNA): TGCGCCAGCAGCCAAGAGACCTACGCTGGAAACACCATATATTTT.

The rearrangement joins TRBV7-9 to TRBJ2-5; 7 bases fit TRBD2. The ends lost 10 bases at V and 0 bases at J; junction bases unmatched: 14. Germline values: CDR1 SEHNR, CDR2 FQNEAQ (reference sequence). This CDR3 contains 16 residues. This chain's CDR3 is CATPDEAGRNQETQYF. CDR3 sequence (DNA): TGTGCCACCCCCGACGAAGCGGGAAGAAACCAAGAGACCCAGTACTTC.

The genes are TRBV2 and TRBJ2-3; TRBD2 matches at 8 bases. The J segment lost 4 bases and the V segment lost 5 bases, leaving 14 bases of the junction unmatched. This CDR3 region has 17 residues. Germline V lookup: CDR1 SNHLY, CDR2 FYNNEI. This chain's CDR3 is CASSPLQVWREADTQYF. In DNA form, the CDR3 reads TGTGCCAGCAGTCCCCTTCAAGTCTGGCGGGAGGCAGATACGCAGTATTTT.

V usage is TRBV5-4 and J usage is TRBJ1-4; D is unresolved. The germline V gene has CDR1 SGHNT and CDR2 YYREEE (reference sequence). Trimming pared 1 base from V and 8 bases from J, leaving 12 bases between. This CDR3 comprises 14 residues. Here the CDR3 DNA reads TGTGCCAGCAGCTTGCCGGGAATAGAAGAAAAACTGTTTTTT. As protein: CASSLPGIEEKLFF.

V and J are TRBV7-6 and TRBJ2-1; a possible D gene is TRBD1 (5 bases). The CDR3 covers 15 residues. Trimming took 1 base from V and 1 from J, leaving 8 bases between them. Looked up from germline, CDR1 is SGHVS and CDR2 is FNYEAQ. The CDR3 sequence is CASSLGGHSYNEQFF. The CDR3 region has the DNA TGTGCCAGCAGCTTAGGTGGACATTCCTACAATGAGCAGTTCTTC.

V is TRBV12-3 or TRBV12-4 and J is TRBJ2-1; the D gene could be TRBD1 or TRBD2 (5 bases each). V lost 3 bases and J lost 7, with 16 bases in between. The CDR3 covers 15 residues. CDR3 loop: CASSFSPGTGNEQFF. The DNA for the CDR3 is TGTGCCAGCAGTTTCTCCCCCGGGACGGGGAATGAGCAGTTCTTC.

The J gene is TRBJ2-7, the V gene TRBV27; TRBD1 aligns across 9 bases. The germline CDR1 and CDR2 sequences are MNHEY and SMNVEV (reference sequence). The CDR3 runs to 17 residues. V was clipped by 4 bases and J by 6 bases; unmatched bases: 16. CDR3 in amino acids: CASSSYTAGTGRSEQYF. The CDR3, as DNA: TGTGCCAGCAGTTCCTATACGGCCGGGACAGGGCGATCCGAGCAGTACTTC.

The chain links TRBV2 to TRBJ1-2; D call uncertain. The CDR3 runs 10 residues. V shed 3 bases and J shed 4 bases, with 0 bases lying between them. In germline, CDR1 is SNHLY, CDR2 FYNNEI. The CDR3 is CASSDYGYTF. Written as DNA, the CDR3 is TGTGCCAGCAGTGACTATGGCTACACCTTC.

The rearrangement joins TRBV3-1 to TRBJ2-7; D is perhaps TRBD1 (6 bases). The V and J ends lost 4 bases and 6 bases respectively, with 16 bases between them. CDR1 and CDR2 from the germline V gene are LGHDT and YNNKEL (reference sequence). The CDR3 runs to 14 residues. In DNA form, the CDR3 reads TGTGCCAGCAGCCGGAGACAGGTCATGGGCGAGCAGTACTTC. Its translation is CASSRRQVMGEQYF.